The source of this TCR beta chain is a study of neoadjuvant anti-PD-1 for oral cavity cancer (dated by TCRdb to about 2021). General notes on the study: Three to four biweekly doses of nivolumab at 3 mg/kg were mostly administered to patients before curative-intent surgical resection. Responders were defined as patients with complete response, partial response or stable disease by RECIST 1.1; non-responders were defined as patients with progression. There were roughly 13 patients in the parent correlative cohort, and the response rate was 33%. Patients who did not progress were given a fourth nivolumab dose at about day 43 and had definitive surgical resection on days 50-56.

The sample's time point label, decoded: after neoadjuvant nivolumab, at surgical resection. Patients had been newly diagnosed with stage II-IVA oral cavity squamous cell carcinoma, and no prior systemic or radiation treatment had been given to the patients. The cohort was composed of patients with HPV-negative, locally advanced oral cavity squamous cell carcinoma. Peripheral blood mononuclear cells were analyzed directly, without maintenance or expansion in culture. Samples came from a longitudinal correlative study of a single-arm phase II trial of neoadjuvant nivolumab in oral cavity squamous cell carcinoma. Subject-matched pre- and post-treatment PBMCs and tumors from three responders and three non-responders were subjected to genomic DNA-based TCRbeta sequencing. Peripheral blood mononuclear cells were drawn once before nivolumab treatment and a second time after treatment, when surgery took place. The Maxwell RSC DNA from Cells kit was used to extract genomic DNA from PBMCs.

For deep sequencing, each PBMC sample was run in six replicates, with libraries mostly built from approximately 0.45 ug of input genomic DNA. TCRbeta libraries were prepared with the immunoSEQ hsTCRbeta kit according to the manufacturer's instructions. The completed libraries were mixed into a single pool at 3 nM, then sequenced with an Illumina NovaSeq 6000 S4 flow cell. In the original analysis: The immunoSEQ Analyzer handled quality control and preprocessing of the raw data. The analysis was limited to productive rearrangements, and each clonotype was defined by a unique CDR3 amino acid sequence. Repertoire clonality was estimated as the Gini-Simpson index, which was computed with the R package tcR. Gini indices were compared with Student's t test, and associations with tumor size change were assessed by Pearson correlation. TCRdb provides this immuneACCESS table in a form limited to in-frame rearrangements. Some clones are lacking; in checked studies, under half of them reflect an unresolved V gene, and why the rest are absent is not known. V and J calls and clone size are copied from that table; D and trimming were computed from the DNA. In this sample the table shows 14,000 or so clones, about two thirds of which occur a single time. In total, the top ten clones hold roughly 3.2% of the sample.

What the authors observed across the whole study: Higher pretreatment blood TCRbeta clonality and lower post-treatment tumor TCRbeta clonality were correlated with higher pretreatment blood Treg/Th17 ratios. After neoadjuvant nivolumab, significantly higher T cell clonality (Gini index) was found within PBMCs in non-responders than in responders. The TCR analyses had only three patients in each response group, and the authors called for validation in larger cohorts.

In this sample, this clone turned up a few times. Which antigen it targets is not known. No base quality information exists; no much larger clone differs at one position. V is trimmed back by 0 bases and J by 2 bases, and the junction contains 4 bases that no gene match accounts for. The CDR3, from cysteine to phenylalanine, totals 15 residues. Solely the CDR3 DNA is kept, with 45 bases framed from the first base. CDR1 SGHNT and CDR2 YYREEE are derived from the germline V gene (reference sequence). The sequence came from a person aged 40-85 years with oral cavity squamous cell carcinoma. This material consisted of PBMCs, taken after nivolumab (anti-PD-1) treatment. The chain links TRBV5-4 with TRBJ2-7; TRBD1 matches 8 bases in the middle. The CDR3 in this case is CASSLAGTGPYEQYF. The bases are TGTGCCAGCAGCTTGGCCGGGACAGGCCCCTACGAGCAGTACTTC.